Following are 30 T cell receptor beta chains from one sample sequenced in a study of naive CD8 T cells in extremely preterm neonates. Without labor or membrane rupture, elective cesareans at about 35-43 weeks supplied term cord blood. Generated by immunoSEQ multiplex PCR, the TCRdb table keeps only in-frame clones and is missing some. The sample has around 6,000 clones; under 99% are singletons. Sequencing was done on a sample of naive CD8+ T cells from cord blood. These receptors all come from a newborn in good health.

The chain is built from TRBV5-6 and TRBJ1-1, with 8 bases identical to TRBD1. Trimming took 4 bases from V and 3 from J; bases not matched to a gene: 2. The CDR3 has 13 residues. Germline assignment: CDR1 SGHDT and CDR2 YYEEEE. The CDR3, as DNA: TGTGCCAGCAGCGTACAGGGGGACACTGAAGCTTTCTTT. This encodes CASSVQGDTEAFF. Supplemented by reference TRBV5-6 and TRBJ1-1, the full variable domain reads DAGVTQSPTHLIKTRGQQVTLRCSPKSGHDTVSWYQQALGQGPQFIFQYYEEEERQRGNFPDRFSGHQFPNYSSELNVNALLLGDSALYLCASSVQGDTEAFFGQGTRLTVV.

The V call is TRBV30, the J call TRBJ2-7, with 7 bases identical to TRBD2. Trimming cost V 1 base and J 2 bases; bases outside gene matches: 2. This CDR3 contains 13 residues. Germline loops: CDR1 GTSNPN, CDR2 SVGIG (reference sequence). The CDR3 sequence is CAWSGLAPYEQYF. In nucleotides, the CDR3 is TGTGCCTGGAGTGGACTAGCCCCCTACGAGCAGTACTTC.

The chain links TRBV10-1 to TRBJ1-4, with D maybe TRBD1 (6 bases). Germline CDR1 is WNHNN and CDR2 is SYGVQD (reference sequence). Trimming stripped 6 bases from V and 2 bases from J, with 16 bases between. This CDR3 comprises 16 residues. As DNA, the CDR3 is TGCGCCAGCAGAGTCCCCGGGACACTCACTAATGAAAAACTGTTTTTT. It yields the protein CASRVPGTLTNEKLFF.

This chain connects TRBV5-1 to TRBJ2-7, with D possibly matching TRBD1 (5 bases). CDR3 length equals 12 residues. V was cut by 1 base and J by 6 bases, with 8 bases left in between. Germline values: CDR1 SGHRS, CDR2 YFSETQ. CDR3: CASSLWQGEQYF. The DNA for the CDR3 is TGCGCCAGCAGCTTGTGGCAGGGCGAGCAGTACTTC.

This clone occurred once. CDR3 DNA sequence: TGCGCCAGCAGCCCGGGACTAGCGGGAGAGTCAACCGGGGAGCTGTTTTTT. This codes for CASSPGLAGESTGELFF. V usage is TRBV5-1 and J usage is TRBJ2-2; 14 bases match TRBD2. Germline V gene data show CDR1 as SGHRS and CDR2 as YFSETQ. The CDR3 length is 17 residues. After removal of 4 bases from V and 5 bases from J, the junction contained 7 bases not matched to a gene.

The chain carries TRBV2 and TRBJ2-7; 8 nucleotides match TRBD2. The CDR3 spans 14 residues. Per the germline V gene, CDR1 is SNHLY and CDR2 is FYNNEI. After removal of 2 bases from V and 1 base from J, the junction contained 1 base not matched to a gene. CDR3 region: CASSESGGSYEQYF. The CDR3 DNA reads TGTGCCAGCAGTGAATCGGGGGGGTCCTACGAGCAGTACTTC.

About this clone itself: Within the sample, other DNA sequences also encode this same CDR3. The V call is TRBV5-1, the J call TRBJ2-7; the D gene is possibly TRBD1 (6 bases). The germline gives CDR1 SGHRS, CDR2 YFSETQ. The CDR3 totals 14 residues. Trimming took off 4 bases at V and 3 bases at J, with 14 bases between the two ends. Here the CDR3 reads CASSLRDTIYEQYF. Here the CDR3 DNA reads TGCGCCAGCAGCCTCCGGGACACAATCTACGAGCAGTACTTC.

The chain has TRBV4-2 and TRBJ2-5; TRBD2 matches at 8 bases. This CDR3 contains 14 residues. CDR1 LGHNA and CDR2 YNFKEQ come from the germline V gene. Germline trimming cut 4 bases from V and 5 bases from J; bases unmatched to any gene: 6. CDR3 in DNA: TGTGCCAGCAGCCCTCGGACTAGCTCGGAGACCCAGTACTTC. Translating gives CASSPRTSSETQYF.

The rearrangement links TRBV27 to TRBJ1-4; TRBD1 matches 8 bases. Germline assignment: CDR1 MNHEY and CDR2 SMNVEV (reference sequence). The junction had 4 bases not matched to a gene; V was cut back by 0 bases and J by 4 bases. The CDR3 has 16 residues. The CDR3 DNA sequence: TGTGCCAGCAGTTTATCGGGGACAGGTCTTAATGAAAAACTGTTTTTT. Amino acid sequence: CASSLSGTGLNEKLFF. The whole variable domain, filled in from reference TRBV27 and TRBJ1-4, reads EAQVTQNPRYLITVTGKKLTVTCSQNMNHEYMSWYRQDPGLGLRQIYYSMNVEVTDKGDVPEGYKVSRKEKRNFPLILESPSPNQTSLYFCASSLSGTGLNEKLFFGSGTQLSVL.

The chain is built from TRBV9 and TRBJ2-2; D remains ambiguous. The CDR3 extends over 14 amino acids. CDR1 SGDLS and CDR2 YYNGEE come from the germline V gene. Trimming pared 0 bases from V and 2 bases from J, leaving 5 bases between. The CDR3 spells CASSVAGNTGELFF. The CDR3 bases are TGTGCCAGCAGCGTAGCAGGAAACACCGGGGAGCTGTTTTTT.

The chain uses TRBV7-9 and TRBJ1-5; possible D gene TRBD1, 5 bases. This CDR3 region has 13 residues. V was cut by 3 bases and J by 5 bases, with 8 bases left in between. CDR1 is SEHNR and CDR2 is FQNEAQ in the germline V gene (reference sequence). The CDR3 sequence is CASSFGGDQPQHF. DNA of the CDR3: TGTGCCAGCAGCTTCGGGGGAGATCAGCCCCAGCATTTT.

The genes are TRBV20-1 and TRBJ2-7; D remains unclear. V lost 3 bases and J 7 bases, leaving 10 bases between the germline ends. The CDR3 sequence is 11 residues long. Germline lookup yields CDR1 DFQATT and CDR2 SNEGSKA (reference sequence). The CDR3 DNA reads TGCAGTGCTAGTTGGGCTACTGAGCAGTACTTC. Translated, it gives CSASWATEQYF.

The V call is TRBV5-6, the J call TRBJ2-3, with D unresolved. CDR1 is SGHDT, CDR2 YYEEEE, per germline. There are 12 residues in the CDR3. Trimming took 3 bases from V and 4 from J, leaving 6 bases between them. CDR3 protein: CASSSLSDTQYF. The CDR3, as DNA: TGTGCCAGCAGCTCCCTCTCAGATACGCAGTATTTT. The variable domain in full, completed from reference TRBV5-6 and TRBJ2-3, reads DAGVTQSPTHLIKTRGQQVTLRCSPKSGHDTVSWYQQALGQGPQFIFQYYEEEERQRGNFPDRFSGHQFPNYSSELNVNALLLGDSALYLCASSSLSDTQYFGPGTRLTVL.

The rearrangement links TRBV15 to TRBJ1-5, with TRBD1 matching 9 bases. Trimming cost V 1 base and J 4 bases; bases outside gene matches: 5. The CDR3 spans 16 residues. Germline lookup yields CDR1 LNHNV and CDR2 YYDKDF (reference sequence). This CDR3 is CATSRGGTGLNQPQHF. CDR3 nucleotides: TGTGCCACCAGCAGAGGCGGGACAGGGCTTAATCAGCCCCAGCATTTT. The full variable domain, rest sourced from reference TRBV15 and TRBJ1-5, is DAMVIQNPRYQVTQFGKPVTLSCSQTLNHNVMYWYQQKSSQAPKLLFHYYDKDFNNEADTPDNFQSRRPNTSFCFLDIRSPGLGDTAMYLCATSRGGTGLNQPQHFGDGTRLSIL.

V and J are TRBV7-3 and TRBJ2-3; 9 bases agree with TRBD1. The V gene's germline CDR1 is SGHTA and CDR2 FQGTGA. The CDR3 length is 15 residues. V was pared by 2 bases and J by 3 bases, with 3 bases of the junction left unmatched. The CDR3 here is CASSLGQGWTDTQYF. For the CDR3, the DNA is TGTGCCAGCAGCTTAGGACAGGGGTGGACAGATACGCAGTATTTT.

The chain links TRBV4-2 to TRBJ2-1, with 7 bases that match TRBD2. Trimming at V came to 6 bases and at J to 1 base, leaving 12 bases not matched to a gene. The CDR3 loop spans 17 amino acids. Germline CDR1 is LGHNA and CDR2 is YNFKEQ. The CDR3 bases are TGTGCCAGCAGGGGGGAGGGCCGTGGTATTTCCTACAATGAGCAGTTCTTC. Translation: CASRGEGRGISYNEQFF.

The CDR3 coding sequence is TGTGCCAGCAGTGAAGCACCGGGACAGGGAAACACCATATATTTT. Its protein product is CASSEAPGQGNTIYF. The rearrangement joins TRBV2 to TRBJ1-3, with 7 nucleotides matching TRBD1. The CDR3 covers 15 residues. V shed 0 bases and J 4 bases; nucleotides not matched to a gene: 3. CDR1 is SNHLY and CDR2 is FYNNEI in the germline V gene.

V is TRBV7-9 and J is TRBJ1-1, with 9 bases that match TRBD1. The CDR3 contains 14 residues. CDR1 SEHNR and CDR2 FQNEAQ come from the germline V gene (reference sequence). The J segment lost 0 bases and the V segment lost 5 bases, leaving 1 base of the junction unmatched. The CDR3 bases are TGTGCCAGCAGCACAGGGGGCATGAACACTGAAGCTTTCTTT. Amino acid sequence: CASSTGGMNTEAFF. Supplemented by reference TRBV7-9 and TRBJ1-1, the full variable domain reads DTGVSQNPRHKITKRGQNVTFRCDPISEHNRLYWYRQTLGQGPEFLTYFQNEAQLEKSRLLSDRFSAERPKGSFSTLEIQRTEQGDSAMYLCASSTGGMNTEAFFGQGTRLTVV.

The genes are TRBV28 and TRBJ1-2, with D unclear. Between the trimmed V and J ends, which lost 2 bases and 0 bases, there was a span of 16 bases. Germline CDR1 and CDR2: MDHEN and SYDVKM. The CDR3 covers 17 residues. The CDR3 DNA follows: TGTGCCAGCAGTTTAGTAGCGGACGGCCTAGCTAACTATGGCTACACCTTC. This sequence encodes CASSLVADGLANYGYTF.

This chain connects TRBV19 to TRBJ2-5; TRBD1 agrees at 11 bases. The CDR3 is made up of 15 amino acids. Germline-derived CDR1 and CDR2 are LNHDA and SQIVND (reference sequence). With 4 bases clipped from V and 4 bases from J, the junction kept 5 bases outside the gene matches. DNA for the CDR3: TGTGCCAGTAGTAGGGGACAGGGGGAGGGAGAGACCCAGTACTTC. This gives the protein CASSRGQGEGETQYF.

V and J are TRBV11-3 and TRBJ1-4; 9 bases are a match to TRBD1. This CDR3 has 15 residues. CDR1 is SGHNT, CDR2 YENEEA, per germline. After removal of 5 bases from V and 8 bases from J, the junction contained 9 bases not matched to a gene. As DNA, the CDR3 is TGTGCCAGCAGCCCCCGGGACAGGGCAAAAGAAAAACTGTTTTTT. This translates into CASSPRDRAKEKLFF.

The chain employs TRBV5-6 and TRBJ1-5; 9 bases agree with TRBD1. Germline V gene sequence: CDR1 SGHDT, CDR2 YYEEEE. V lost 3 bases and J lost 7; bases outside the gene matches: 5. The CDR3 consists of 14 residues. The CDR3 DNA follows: TGTGCCAGCAGCTGGTGGACAGGGGAACAGCCCCAGCATTTT. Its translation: CASSWWTGEQPQHF.

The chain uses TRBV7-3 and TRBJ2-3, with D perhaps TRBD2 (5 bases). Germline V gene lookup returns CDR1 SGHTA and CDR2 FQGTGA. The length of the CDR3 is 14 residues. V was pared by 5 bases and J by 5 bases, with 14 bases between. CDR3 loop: CASSPTGSGDTQYF. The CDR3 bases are TGTGCCAGCAGCCCAACTGGGAGTGGAGATACGCAGTATTTT.

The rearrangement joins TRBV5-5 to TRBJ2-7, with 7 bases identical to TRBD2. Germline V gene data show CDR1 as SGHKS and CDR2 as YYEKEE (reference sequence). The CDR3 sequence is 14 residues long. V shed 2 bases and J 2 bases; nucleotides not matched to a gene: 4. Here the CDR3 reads CASSLSGVTYEQYF. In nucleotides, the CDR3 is TGTGCCAGCAGCTTAAGCGGGGTTACCTACGAGCAGTACTTC.

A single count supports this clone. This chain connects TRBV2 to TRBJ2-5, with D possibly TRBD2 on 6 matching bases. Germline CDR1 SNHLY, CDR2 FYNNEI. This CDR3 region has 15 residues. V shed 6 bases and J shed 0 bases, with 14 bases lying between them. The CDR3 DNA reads TGTGCCAGCAGCGTCCGGGACTCGTACCAAGAGACCCAGTACTTC. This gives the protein CASSVRDSYQETQYF.

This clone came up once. The CDR3 DNA sequence: TGCGCCAGCAGCCAAGGGACACAAGAGACCCAGTACTTC. Translating gives CASSQGTQETQYF. The gene calls are TRBV4-3 and TRBJ2-5; possibly TRBD1 for D (5 bases). Between the trimmed V and J ends, which lost 1 base and 2 bases, there was a span of 5 bases. The CDR3 loop spans 13 amino acids. Per germline, CDR1 LGHNA and CDR2 YSLEER.

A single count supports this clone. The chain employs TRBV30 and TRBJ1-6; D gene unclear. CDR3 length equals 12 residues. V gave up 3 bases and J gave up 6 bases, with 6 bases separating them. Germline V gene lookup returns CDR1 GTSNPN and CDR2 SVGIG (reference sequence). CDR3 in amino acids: CAWRDFNSPLHF. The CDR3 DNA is TGTGCCTGGAGGGACTTTAATTCACCCCTCCACTTT.

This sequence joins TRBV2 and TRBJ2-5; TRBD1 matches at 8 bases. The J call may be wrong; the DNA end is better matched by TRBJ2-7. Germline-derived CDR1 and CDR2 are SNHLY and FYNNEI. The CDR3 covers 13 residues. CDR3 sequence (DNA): TGTGCCAGCAGTGCAGGGGGCGGGTACGAGCAGTACTTC. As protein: CASSAGGGYEQYF.

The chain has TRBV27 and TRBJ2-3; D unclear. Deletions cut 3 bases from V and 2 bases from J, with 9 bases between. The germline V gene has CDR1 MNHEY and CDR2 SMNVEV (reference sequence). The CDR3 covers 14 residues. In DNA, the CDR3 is TGTGCCAGCAGTTTTGGGCTTTTCACAGATACGCAGTATTTT. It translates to CASSFGLFTDTQYF.

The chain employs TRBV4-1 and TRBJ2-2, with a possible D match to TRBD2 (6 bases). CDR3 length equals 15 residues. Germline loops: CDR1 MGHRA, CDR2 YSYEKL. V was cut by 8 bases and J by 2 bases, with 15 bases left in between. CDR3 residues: CASRLEDRNTGELFF. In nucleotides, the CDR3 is TGCGCCAGCCGACTAGAAGATCGAAACACCGGGGAGCTGTTTTTT.